This TCR beta chain was sequenced during a study of cytomegalovirus exposure and HLA in healthy donors. J lost 1 base, V lost 3 bases, and 4 bases had no gene match. The CDR3 is made up of 15 amino acids. From germline, CDR1 is MNHEY and CDR2 SVGAGI. Comments on this clone: Its antigen is undetermined.

Amplification used 60 Vbeta primers and 13 Jbeta primers. Profiled with immunoSEQ multiplex PCR; TCRdb holds only in-frame clones, not every one. Here the sample spans more than 80,000 clones, 81% being singletons. Notes on the study in general: Reportedly, diagnosis of cytomegalovirus status by the classifier showed high specificity and sensitivity. The analysis excluded some indistinguishable V segments, including TRBV6-2 and TRBV6-3.

Sequencing used PBMCs. The chain has TRBV6-5 and TRBJ1-1, with 8 bases matching TRBD1. The receptor comes from a girl aged 2 to 9 in good health and CMV-seropositive. CDR3 in DNA: TGTGCCAGCAGTTATGGCGGACAGGGGAACACTGAAGCTTTCTTT. It codes for CASSYGGQGNTEAFF.